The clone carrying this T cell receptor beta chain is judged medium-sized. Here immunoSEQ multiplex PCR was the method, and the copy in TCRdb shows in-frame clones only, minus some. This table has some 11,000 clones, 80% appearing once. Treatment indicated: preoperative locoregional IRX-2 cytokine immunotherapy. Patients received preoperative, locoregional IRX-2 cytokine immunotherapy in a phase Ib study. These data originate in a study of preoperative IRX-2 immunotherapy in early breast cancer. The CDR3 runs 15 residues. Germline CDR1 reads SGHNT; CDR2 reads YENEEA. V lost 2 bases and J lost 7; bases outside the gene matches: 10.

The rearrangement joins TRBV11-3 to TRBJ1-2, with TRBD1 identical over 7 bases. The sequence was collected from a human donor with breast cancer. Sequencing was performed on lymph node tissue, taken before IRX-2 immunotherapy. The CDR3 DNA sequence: TGTGCCAGCAGCTTAAGCTCTGCAGGGGGGTCTGGCTACACCTTC. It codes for CASSLSSAGGSGYTF.